Listed below are T cell receptor beta chains from one sample, sequenced in a study of beta chain features in type 1 diabetes. Generated by immunoSEQ multiplex PCR, the TCRdb table keeps only in-frame clones and is missing some. Among approximately 300,000 clones listed, approximately 10% were seen once. The sequencing input was naive CD4+ T cells from blood. The source of these receptors is a woman aged 30 to 39 in good health. Each CDR3 is given without its conserved first and last residue. Each record gives: J gene, V gene, CDR3 protein.

TRBJ2-3,TRBV2,ASSEPGVSTDTQY
TRBJ2-7,TRBV30,AWSYLAGSYEQY
TRBJ2-3,TRBV7-9,ASSFGLAGTYTDTQY
TRBJ1-2,TRBV4-3,ASSQNREGPGDYGYT
TRBJ1-2,TRBV9,ASSLTQGITYGYT
TRBJ2-2,TRBV5-1,ASSWGRDRAPGELF
TRBJ2-7,TRBV4-3,ASGPGLAGTYEQY
TRBJ1-5,TRBV15,ATSSRQLNQPQH
TRBJ1-4,TRBV28,ASSLQGAPLGKLF
TRBJ1-1,TRBV4-3,ASSQPPGQGGTTEAF
TRBJ2-7,TRBV10-3,AISTGGYEQY
TRBJ2-7,TRBV7-2,ASSSPNYEQY
TRBJ2-4,TRBV10-3,AISQPTGPKNIQY
TRBJ2-7,TRBV4-1,ASSRPGQDSPYEQY
TRBJ1-2,TRBV4-2,ASSQDAAGVNYGYT
TRBJ2-3,TRBV5-6,ASSLWTGTFTDTQY
TRBJ2-4,TRBV6-1,ATRQGNIQY
TRBJ2-1,TRBV7-3,ASSLDSGRNNNEQF
TRBJ2-7,TRBV9,ASSVDPSGSYEQY
TRBJ1-3,TRBV7-2,ASSVDSASGNTIY
TRBJ1-5,TRBV4-1,ASSPGQGARVAQH
TRBJ1-5,TRBV28,ASSLAGQPQH
TRBJ2-5,TRBV18,ASSPRGGGEETQY
TRBJ1-1,TRBV25-1,ASSEPGFTEAF
TRBJ2-2,TRBV2,ASSKDTQVNTGELF
TRBJ2-2,TRBV4-3,ASSQESSGSGANTGELF
TRBJ2-7,TRBV15,ATSRDSSHHYEQY
TRBJ2-2,TRBV5-4,ASSPRTSGSRELF
TRBJ1-2,TRBV4-1,ASSQTGGTTIGGYT
TRBJ2-7,TRBV30,AWSEGPGHAYEQY
TRBJ2-3,TRBV5-4,ASTRTETDTQY
TRBJ2-7,TRBV11-2,ATGTGTYEQY
TRBJ2-7,TRBV28,ASSTVAGEQY
TRBJ2-4,TRBV29-1,SALAKNIQY
TRBJ1-5,TRBV19,ASTLTGGINQPQH
TRBJ2-5,TRBV5-4,ASSDRAGAVTQY
TRBJ2-7,TRBV5-6,ASSFPGNNEQY
TRBJ1-5,TRBV6-6,ASSRQGAGNQPQH
TRBJ1-2,TRBV28,ASSSNKQEYYGYT
TRBJ2-1,TRBV7-2,ASSPTPAGGGNEQF